These 10 T cell receptor beta chains originate from one sample sequenced in a study of blood T cells in healthy people across ages. Primed by a sample-barcoded 5' primer and a J-beta primer mix, a second PCR proceeded for 7 to 11 cycles. TCRdb reprocessed the 5' RACE reads with MiXCR, giving one entry per CDR3 protein. The sample includes 700,000 or so distinct CDR3 sequences, roughly 41% of them seen just once. Sequencing was carried out using blood. All receptors derive from a man older than 75 in good health.

This chain uses TRBV6-2 or TRBV6-3 with TRBJ1-2, with 7 bases identical to TRBD1. The germline CDR1 and CDR2 sequences are MNHEY and SVGEGT. After removal of 7 bases from V and 2 bases from J, the junction contained 13 bases not matched to a gene. The CDR3 has 16 amino acids. The CDR3 region is CASTIGQARENYGYTF. CDR3 in DNA: TGTGCCAGCACCATCGGACAGGCAAGAGAAAACTATGGCTACACCTTC.

The rearrangement uses TRBV7-2 and TRBJ2-1; D is tentatively TRBD1 or TRBD2 (5 bases each). Near its end, the DNA agrees better with TRBJ2-7, so the J call may be wrong. Per germline, CDR1 SGHTA and CDR2 FQGNSA. CDR3 length: 16 amino acids. This chain's CDR3 is CASSLAGTRSYNEQYF. Here the CDR3 DNA reads TGTGCCAGCAGCTTAGCCGGGACCCGCTCCTACAATGAGCAGTACTTC.

This clonotype has a handful of counts. The V call is TRBV10-1, the J call TRBJ2-1, with D possibly being TRBD2 (6 bases). The V and J ends lost 2 bases and 6 bases respectively, with 17 bases between them. From germline, CDR1 is WNHNN and CDR2 SYGVQD (reference sequence). The CDR3 totals 16 residues. Written as DNA, the CDR3 is TGCGCCAGCAGTGAGATGAACCAAGCGGGCCTCAATGAGCAGTTCTTC. It translates to CASSEMNQAGLNEQFF.

V and J are TRBV10-3 and TRBJ2-7; tentative D call: TRBD1 (6 bases). V lost 6 bases, J lost 0 bases, and 18 bases lay in between. This CDR3 has 16 residues. Germline lookup yields CDR1 ENHRY and CDR2 SYGVKD. The CDR3 DNA reads as TGTGCCATCAGAAACACCACAGGGACAAACTCCTACGAGCAGTACTTC. Translated: CAIRNTTGTNSYEQYF.

This clonotype was picked up one time. This chain links TRBV20-1 with TRBJ2-7; TRBD1 matches at 7 bases. The J call may not be correct, given that the DNA end is closer to TRBJ2-1. CDR1 and CDR2 from the germline V gene are DFQATT and SNEGSKA (reference sequence). CDR3 size: 13 residues. The CDR3 DNA is TGCAGTGCGAGTCGGACAGGCGGTGGTGAGCAGTTCTTC. Translation: CSASRTGGGEQFF.

This clonotype came up many times. The gene calls are TRBV29-1 and TRBJ2-1; D uncertain. The V end lost 5 bases, the J end lost 5 bases, and 13 bases lay between the germline ends. This CDR3 contains 13 residues. Germline V CDR1 and CDR2: SQVTM, ANQGSEA. The CDR3 DNA follows: TGCAGCGTTCCTGGAGTAAGGGACAATGAGCAGTTCTTC. Translating it yields CSVPGVRDNEQFF.

Regarding this clonotype: This may be a read error: a much more frequent sequence differs by one nucleotide. The V gene is TRBV5-8, the J gene TRBJ2-3, with TRBD2 identical over 7 bases. CDR1 and CDR2 from the germline V gene are SGHTS and YDEGEE. This CDR3 is 14 amino acids long. CDR3 in DNA: TGTGCCTGCAGTCGGACTAGGGGCACAGATACGCAGTATTTT. Its translation: CACSRTRGTDTQYF.

The chain links TRBV7-2 to TRBJ2-7; a possible D gene is TRBD2 (6 bases). The V gene lost 0 bases and the J gene lost 4 bases, with 16 bases spanning the gap. Per the germline V gene, CDR1 is SGHTA and CDR2 is FQGNSA. The CDR3 totals 16 residues. In DNA form, the CDR3 reads TGTGCCAGCAGCTTAGCCCACCTGGCGGGGTTGTACGAGCAGTACTTC. Translated: CASSLAHLAGLYEQYF. The full variable domain, its missing parts supplied by reference TRBV7-2 and TRBJ2-7, is GAGVSQSPSNKVTEKGKDVELRCDPISGHTALYWYRQSLGQGLEFLIYFQGNSAPDKSGLPSDRFSAERTGGSVSTLTIQRTQQEDSAVYLCASSLAHLAGLYEQYFGPGTRLTVT.

The chain is built from TRBV20-1 and TRBJ1-1, with a tentative D call TRBD1 (6 bases). V was shortened by 6 bases and J by 1 base, with 15 bases between the two germline ends. The CDR3 extends over 14 amino acids. Germline V gives CDR1 DFQATT, CDR2 SNEGSKA (reference sequence). Here the CDR3 DNA reads TGCAGTGCGAGATGGAAGGGGGGGAACACTGAAGCTTTCTTT. Translating it yields CSARWKGGNTEAFF.

The genes are TRBV6-5 and TRBJ2-4; D not certain. Trimming removed 4 bases at V and 3 bases at J, with 10 bases between. CDR1 and CDR2 (germline): MNHEY, SVGAGI. CDR3 size: 14 residues. CDR3 amino acids: CASSSWKGKNIQYF. In nucleotides, the CDR3 is TGTGCCAGCAGTTCGTGGAAGGGCAAAAACATTCAGTACTTC.